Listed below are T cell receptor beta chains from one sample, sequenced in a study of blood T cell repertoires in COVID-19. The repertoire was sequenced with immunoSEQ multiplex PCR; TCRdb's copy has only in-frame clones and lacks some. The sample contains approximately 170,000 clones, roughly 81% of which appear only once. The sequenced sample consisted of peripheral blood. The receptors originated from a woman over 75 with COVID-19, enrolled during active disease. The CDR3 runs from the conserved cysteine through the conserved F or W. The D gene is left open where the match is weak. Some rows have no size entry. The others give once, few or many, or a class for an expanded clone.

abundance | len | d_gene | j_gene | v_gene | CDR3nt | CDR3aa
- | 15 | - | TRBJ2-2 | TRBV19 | TGTGCCAGTAGTATATCCAGGGTGGGGACCGGGGAGCTGTTTTTT | CASSISRVGTGELFF
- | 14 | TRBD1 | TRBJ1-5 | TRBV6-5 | TGTGCCAGCAGTTACGACAGGGCCATAAGGCCCCAGCATTTT | CASSYDRAIRPQHF
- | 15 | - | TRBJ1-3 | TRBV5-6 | TGTGCCAGCAGCCTAACAGCAGGGGTTGTAAACACCATATATTTT | CASSLTAGVVNTIYF
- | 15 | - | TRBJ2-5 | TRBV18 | TGTGCCAGCTCACTTATGGGGGCGACCCAAGAGACCCAGTACTTC | CASSLMGATQETQYF
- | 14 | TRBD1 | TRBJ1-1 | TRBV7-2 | TGTGCCAGCAGCCCGCAGGGGGGGAACACTGAAGCTTTCTTT | CASSPQGGNTEAFF
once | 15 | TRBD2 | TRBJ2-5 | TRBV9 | TGTGCCAGCAGCTCATATAGCGGGGGTAGGGAGACCCAGTACTTC | CASSSYSGGRETQYF
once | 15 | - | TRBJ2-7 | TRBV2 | TGTGCCAGCAACCCCCTCTTTACTACCGACTACGAGCAGTACTTC | CASNPLFTTDYEQYF
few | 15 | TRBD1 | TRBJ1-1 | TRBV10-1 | TGCGCCAGCAGTCAGGTTAGACAGGGTCGAACTGAAGCTTTCTTT | CASSQVRQGRTEAFF
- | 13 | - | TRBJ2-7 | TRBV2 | TGTGCCAGCAGTGTTGAGAAATTCTACGAGCAGTACTTC | CASSVEKFYEQYF
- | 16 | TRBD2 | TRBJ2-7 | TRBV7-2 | TGTGCCAGCAGCTTAGTGGCGGGAGAAATTTCCTACGAGCAGTACTTC | CASSLVAGEISYEQYF
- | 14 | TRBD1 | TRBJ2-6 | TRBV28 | TGTGCCAGCAGTTACAGGGGTGGGGCCAACGTCCTGACTTTC | CASSYRGGANVLTF
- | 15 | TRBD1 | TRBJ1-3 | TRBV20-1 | TGCAGTGCTAGTATGCGACAGGGACCTGGAAACACCATATATTTT | CSASMRQGPGNTIYF
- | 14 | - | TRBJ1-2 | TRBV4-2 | TGTGCCAGCAGCCAAGATTGGGGCAGCTATGGCTACACCTTC | CASSQDWGSYGYTF
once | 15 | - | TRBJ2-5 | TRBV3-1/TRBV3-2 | TGTGCCAGCAGCCAAGATCCGGGGAGGCAAGAGACCCAGTACTTC | CASSQDPGRQETQYF
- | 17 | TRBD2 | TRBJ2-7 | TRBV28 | TGTGCCAGCAGTCCTGTGGGAGCGGGACCTCTCTCCTACGAGCAGTACTTC | CASSPVGAGPLSYEQYF
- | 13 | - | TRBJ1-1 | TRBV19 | TGTGCCAGTAGTATTAACAGGAACACTGAAGCTTTCTTT | CASSINRNTEAFF
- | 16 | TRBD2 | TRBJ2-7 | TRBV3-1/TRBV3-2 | TGTGCCAGCAGCCAAGATGCCCTAGCGGGTTCAGGCGAGCAGTACTTC | CASSQDALAGSGEQYF
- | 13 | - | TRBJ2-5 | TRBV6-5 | TGTGCCAGCACCCGGACAGCACAAGAGACCCAGTACTTC | CASTRTAQETQYF
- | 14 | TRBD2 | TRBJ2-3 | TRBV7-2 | TGTGCCAGCAGCCCCCTAGCGGGGACAGATACGCAGTATTTT | CASSPLAGTDTQYF
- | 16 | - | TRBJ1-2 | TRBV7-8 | TGTGCCAGCAGCCAACAGAAAGTCGACAGGCGGCGGGGCTACACCTTC | CASSQQKVDRRRGYTF
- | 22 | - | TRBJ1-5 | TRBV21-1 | TGTGCCAGCAGCTTCCGGGGGAGGTGTCCACGAATACCCCTCAATAGCAATCAGCCCCAGCATTTT | CASSFRGRCPRIPLNSNQPQHF
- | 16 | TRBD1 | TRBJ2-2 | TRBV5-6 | TGTGCCAGCAGCTTGATAGGGGGCGCAAACACCGGGGAGCTGTTTTTT | CASSLIGGANTGELFF
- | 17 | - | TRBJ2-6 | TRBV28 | TGTGCCAGCAGTTACTCGGGACTTCTCTCTGGGGCCAACGTCCTGACTTTC | CASSYSGLLSGANVLTF
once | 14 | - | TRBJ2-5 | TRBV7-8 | TGTGCCAGCAGCTCAGAGGAGATCCAAGAGACCCAGTACTTC | CASSSEEIQETQYF
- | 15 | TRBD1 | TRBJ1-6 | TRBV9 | TGTGCCAGCAGCGTAGGGACAGGCGGGGACTTACCCCTCCACTTT | CASSVGTGGDLPLHF
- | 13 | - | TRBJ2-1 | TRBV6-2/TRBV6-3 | TGTGCCAGCAGTTACTCTGGCGAGGTGGGGCAGTTCTTC | CASSYSGEVGQFF
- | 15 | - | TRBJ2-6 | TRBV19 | TGTGCCAGTAAGGGGGTAGGGGCTGGGGCCAACGTCCTGACTTTC | CASKGVGAGANVLTF
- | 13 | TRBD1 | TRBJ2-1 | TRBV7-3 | TGTGCCAGCAGCTTAGGACAGGGGAATGAGCAGTTCTTC | CASSLGQGNEQFF
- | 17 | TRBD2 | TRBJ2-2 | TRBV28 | TGTGCCAGCAGTTTCCCCCGGGGGGATAGTTACACCGGGGAGCTGTTTTTT | CASSFPRGDSYTGELFF
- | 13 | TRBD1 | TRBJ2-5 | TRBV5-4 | TGTGCCAGCAGCGAACAGGGGGGAGAGACCCAGTACTTC | CASSEQGGETQYF
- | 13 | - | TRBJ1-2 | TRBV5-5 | TGTGCCAGCAGCCAGGTTGGGGGGTATGGCTACACCTTC | CASSQVGGYGYTF
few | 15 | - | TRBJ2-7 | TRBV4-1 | TGCGCCAGCAGCTCATTCGACAGGAGCTCCTACGAGCAGTACTTC | CASSSFDRSSYEQYF
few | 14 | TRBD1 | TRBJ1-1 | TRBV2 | TGTGCCAGCAGTCCTGACAGGGGTTCCACTGAAGCTTTCTTT | CASSPDRGSTEAFF
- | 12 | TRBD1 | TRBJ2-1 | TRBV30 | TGTGCCTGGAGGCGACAGGGCAGCGAGCAGTTCTTC | CAWRRQGSEQFF
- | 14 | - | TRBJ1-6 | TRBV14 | TGTGCCAGCAGCCAAGAAGAGGCAATCCCACCCCTCCACTTT | CASSQEEAIPPLHF
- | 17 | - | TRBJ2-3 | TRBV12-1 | TGTGCCAGCAGATCGCGAGCTAGCGGGAGGGCGAAAGATACGCAGTATTTT | CASRSRASGRAKDTQYF
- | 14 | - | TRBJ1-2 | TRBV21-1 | TGTGCCAGCAGCAAGGCAGGGGGTGTCTATGGCTACACCTTC | CASSKAGGVYGYTF
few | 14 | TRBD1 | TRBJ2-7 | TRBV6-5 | TGTGCCAGCAGCCAAGCGACAGGGCCCTACGAGCAGTACTTC | CASSQATGPYEQYF
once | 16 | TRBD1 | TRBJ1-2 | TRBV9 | TGTGCCAGCACCCGAAGGACAGGGGGCATCCACTATGGCTACACCTTC | CASTRRTGGIHYGYTF
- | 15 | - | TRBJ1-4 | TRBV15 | TGTGCCACCCGGGGAAGAGGACAGACTAATGAAAAACTGTTTTTT | CATRGRGQTNEKLFF
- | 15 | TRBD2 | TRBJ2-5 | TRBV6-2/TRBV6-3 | TGTGCCGGCAGTTACGGCGGGGGGCCCGGGGAGACCCAGTACTTC | CAGSYGGGPGETQYF
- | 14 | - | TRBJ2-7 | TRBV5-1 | TGCGCCAGCAGCTCCCAGGGGATCGACAACGAGCAGTACTTC | CASSSQGIDNEQYF
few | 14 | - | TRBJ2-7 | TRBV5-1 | TGCGCCAGCAGCTTGCGACAGGGGAGGGACGAGCAGTACTTC | CASSLRQGRDEQYF
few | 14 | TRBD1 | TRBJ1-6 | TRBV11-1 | TGTGCCAGCAGCCGACAGGGTCCGGTTTCACCCCTCCACTTT | CASSRQGPVSPLHF
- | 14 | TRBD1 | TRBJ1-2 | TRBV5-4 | TGTGCCAGCCTTCGGGACAGCTGGGACTATGGCTACACCTTC | CASLRDSWDYGYTF
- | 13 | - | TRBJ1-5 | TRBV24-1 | TGTGCCACAGCAAGGACATCCAATCAGCCCCAGCATTTT | CATARTSNQPQHF
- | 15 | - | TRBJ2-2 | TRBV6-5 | TGTGCCAGCAGTTACTCGGCAGGGATAGCCGGGGAGCTGTTTTTT | CASSYSAGIAGELFF
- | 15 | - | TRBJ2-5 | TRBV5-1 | TGCGCCAGCAGCCCAATTCCAGGGTCGGGGGAAACCCAGTACTTC | CASSPIPGSGETQYF
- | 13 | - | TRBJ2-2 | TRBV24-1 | TGTGCCACCAGGGACACCAACACCGGGGAGCTGTTTTTT | CATRDTNTGELFF
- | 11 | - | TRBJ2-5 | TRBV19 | TGTGCCAGTAGTATCTTAGAGACCCAGTACTTC | CASSILETQYF
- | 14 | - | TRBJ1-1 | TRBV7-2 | TGTGCCAGCAGCTTAGCGATTAGAGCCTCAACGACTTTCTTT | CASSLAIRASTTFF
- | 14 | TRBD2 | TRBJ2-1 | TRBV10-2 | TGCGCCAGCGGTGCGGGGGGCTCCTACAATGAGCAGTTCTTC | CASGAGGSYNEQFF
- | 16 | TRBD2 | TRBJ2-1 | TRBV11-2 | TGTGCCAGCAGCCGATCGGGACTAGCGGGATCCAATGAGCAGTTCTTC | CASSRSGLAGSNEQFF
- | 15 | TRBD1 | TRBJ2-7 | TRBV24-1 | TGTGCCACCTACCCCCGACAGGGGTGGTTGGACGAGCAGTACTTC | CATYPRQGWLDEQYF
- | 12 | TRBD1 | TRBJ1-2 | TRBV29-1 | TGCAGCGTTGCGGACGACAGGGTTGGCTACACCTTC | CSVADDRVGYTF